Listed below are T cell receptor beta chains from one sample, sequenced in a study of blood T cells in healthy people across ages. TCRdb independently ran MiXCR on the 5' RACE reads; one entry per CDR3 protein. The sample holds about 1.4 million distinct CDR3 sequences, 59% seen once. Sequenced material: blood. The receptors derive from a man aged 18 to 29 in good health. CDR3s include the opening cysteine and the closing phenylalanine or tryptophan. D genes are given only for firm matches. Clone size is not always given. Where it is, it says once, few, many or a class for expanded clones.

TRBV6-1	NA	TRBJ2-6	many	CASSDNSGANVLTF	TGTGCCAGCAGTGACAACTCTGGGGCCAACGTCCTGACTTTC
TRBV29-1	TRBD1	TRBJ2-2	NA	CSVERDRGQGELFF	TGCAGCGTGGAGCGGGACAGGGGGCAGGGGGAGCTGTTTTTT
TRBV4-2	TRBD1	TRBJ1-2	NA	CASSHGGTGLIYGYTF	TGTGCCAGCAGCCACGGAGGGACAGGGCTGATCTATGGCTACACCTTC
TRBV12-5	TRBD1	TRBJ1-1	NA	CASGLVQGTTEAFF	TGTGCTAGTGGTTTGGTACAGGGGACGACTGAAGCTTTCTTT
TRBV7-2	NA	TRBJ1-1	NA	CASSRPSVEAFF	TGTGCCAGCAGCCGACCTTCGGTGGAGGCTTTCTTT
TRBV29-1	TRBD1	TRBJ2-1	NA	CSVSGFGDRGYNEQFF	TGCAGCGTTTCGGGGTTCGGGGACAGGGGGTACAATGAGCAGTTCTTC
TRBV29-1	NA	TRBJ1-1	few	CSARWPNTEAFF	TGCAGCGCCCGGTGGCCGAACACTGAAGCTTTCTTT
TRBV4-3	NA	TRBJ1-2	NA	CASSQEKWGGTNYGYTF	TGCGCCAGCAGCCAAGAAAAATGGGGGGGCACTAACTATGGCTACACCTTC
TRBV6-2/TRBV6-3	TRBD1	TRBJ2-3	NA	CASRTGTEKRYTQYF	TGTGCCAGCAGGACCGGGACAGAAAAGAGATATACGCAGTATTTT
TRBV7-9	NA	TRBJ1-1	NA	CASSFQGGGNTEAFF	TGTGCCAGCAGCTTTCAGGGCGGGGGCAACACTGAAGCTTTCTTT
TRBV10-2	NA	TRBJ2-1	few	CASRGAGDGNEQFF	TGCGCCAGCCGCGGGGCAGGGGATGGCAATGAGCAGTTCTTC
TRBV27	NA	TRBJ2-1	NA	CASSLGAYPYNEQFF	TGTGCCAGCAGTTTAGGGGCGTACCCCTACAATGAGCAGTTCTTC
TRBV9	TRBD1	TRBJ2-5	few	CASSAPIGTGLQETQYF	TGTGCCAGCAGCGCCCCGATCGGGACAGGGCTGCAAGAGACCCAGTACTTC
TRBV20-1	TRBD2	TRBJ2-7	NA	CSARDPGVRGGILGEQYF	TGCAGTGCTAGAGATCCCGGCGTGAGGGGAGGGATCCTTGGAGAGCAGTACTTC
TRBV21-1	NA	TRBJ2-6	NA	CASPSPGSYARGANVLTF	TGTGCCAGCCCGTCACCGGGCTCTTACGCTCGGGGGGCCAACGTCCTGACTTTC
TRBV29-1	NA	TRBJ2-3	NA	CSVGDSGSTDTQYF	TGCAGCGTTGGGGATAGCGGATCCACAGATACGCAGTATTTT
TRBV11-3	TRBD2	TRBJ2-2	NA	CASLKGGSTGELFF	TGTGCCAGCCTAAAGGGAGGGAGCACCGGGGAGCTGTTTTTT
TRBV7-2	TRBD2	TRBJ2-3	NA	CASSPPGLAGGRDTQYF	TGTGCCAGCAGCCCACCGGGACTAGCGGGAGGGAGAGATACGCAGTATTTT
TRBV10-2	TRBD2	TRBJ2-5	NA	CASSRRGGETQYF	TGCGCCAGCAGTCGTCGGGGGGGCGAGACCCAGTACTTC
TRBV5-5	NA	TRBJ2-2	NA	CASSLVLRNTGELFF	TGTGCCAGCAGCTTGGTTCTCCGGAACACCGGGGAGCTGTTTTTT
TRBV4-2	TRBD2	TRBJ2-1	NA	CASSQGGLAGEEFYNEQFF	TGTGCCAGCAGCCAAGGGGGACTAGCGGGAGAGGAATTCTACAATGAGCAGTTCTTC
TRBV3-1	TRBD2	TRBJ2-2	NA	CASSQTGTSGTTNTGELFF	TGTGCCAGCAGCCAAACCGGGACTAGCGGGACCACCAACACCGGGGAGCTGTTTTTT
TRBV27	NA	TRBJ2-1	NA	CASSSAGSSSYNEQFF	TGTGCCAGCAGCTCGGCCGGCTCAAGCTCCTACAATGAGCAGTTCTTC
TRBV6-2/TRBV6-3	NA	TRBJ2-1	NA	CASSYSAIRAYNEQFF	TGTGCCAGCAGTTACTCGGCAATTCGGGCCTACAATGAGCAGTTCTTC
TRBV25-1	NA	TRBJ2-5	few	CASSERLLQETQYF	TGTGCCAGCAGTGAAAGGCTCCTCCAAGAGACCCAGTACTTC
TRBV12-3/TRBV12-4	NA	TRBJ2-7	NA	CASSLASGQNEQYF	TGTGCCAGCAGTTTAGCGAGCGGGCAAAACGAGCAGTACTTC
TRBV20-1	NA	TRBJ2-7	NA	CSARDPGSGKTYEQYF	TGCAGTGCTAGAGACCCTGGATCAGGGAAGACCTACGAGCAGTACTTC
TRBV28	NA	TRBJ2-7	NA	CASSFGGGFYEQYF	TGTGCCAGCAGTTTTGGGGGAGGTTTCTACGAGCAGTACTTC
TRBV29-1	NA	TRBJ2-1	few	CSTTHLSYNEQFF	TGCAGTACTACCCACCTCTCCTACAATGAGCAGTTCTTC
TRBV2	NA	TRBJ2-3	few	CASRNWLSDTQYF	TGTGCCAGCAGGAACTGGTTATCAGATACGCAGTATTTT
TRBV29-1	NA	TRBJ1-2	NA	CSVEDLPGALGGYTF	TGCAGCGTTGAAGATCTTCCAGGGGCCCTCGGGGGCTACACCTTC
TRBV27	NA	TRBJ2-7	NA	CASSPPRTPTYEQYF	TGTGCCAGCAGTCCCCCCCGGACGCCCACCTACGAGCAGTACTTC
TRBV20-1	NA	TRBJ2-3	NA	CSARRWARSVMDTQYF	TGCAGTGCTAGGAGGTGGGCTAGAAGTGTAATGGATACGCAGTATTTT
TRBV11-1	NA	TRBJ1-4	NA	CASSLLAPASKLFF	TGTGCCAGCAGCCTCCTAGCGCCTGCTTCAAAACTGTTTTTT
TRBV11-1	NA	TRBJ2-7	NA	CVSSPLLVGEQYF	TGTGTCAGCAGCCCTCTATTGGTTGGCGAGCAGTACTTC
TRBV5-6	NA	TRBJ2-7	few	CASTNWRGNSYEQYF	TGTGCCAGCACCAATTGGAGGGGGAACTCCTACGAGCAGTACTTC
TRBV30	TRBD2	TRBJ2-1	NA	CAWVRGRQYNEQFF	TGTGCCTGGGTGCGGGGGAGGCAATACAATGAGCAGTTCTTC
TRBV20-1	NA	TRBJ2-7	few	CSAALRPYEQYF	TGCAGTGCTGCCCTGCGACCTTACGAGCAGTACTTC
TRBV12-3/TRBV12-4	NA	TRBJ1-6	few	CASSFSNRLLHF	TGTGCCAGCAGTTTTTCCAATAGGCTCCTCCACTTT
TRBV4-3	TRBD1	TRBJ2-2	NA	CASSLTTGGAGELFF	TGCGCCAGCAGCCTTACGACAGGGGGGGCCGGGGAGCTGTTTTTT
TRBV20-1	NA	TRBJ1-5	NA	CSATSSDQPQHF	TGCAGTGCTACCAGTAGCGATCAGCCCCAGCATTTT
TRBV30	NA	TRBJ2-3	NA	CAGSRGRESSTDTQYF	TGTGCCGGGAGTAGGGGACGGGAAAGTAGCACAGATACGCAGTATTTT
TRBV15	TRBD1	TRBJ1-2	few	CATSRTTGGNGYTF	TGTGCCACCAGCAGGACCACAGGGGGCAATGGCTACACCTTC
TRBV2	NA	TRBJ2-7	NA	CASSERRGSSYEQYF	TGTGCCAGCAGTGAGAGGAGGGGGAGCTCCTACGAGCAGTACTTC
TRBV12-3/TRBV12-4	NA	TRBJ1-5	NA	CASTIRDNQPQHF	TGTGCCAGCACGATAAGAGACAATCAGCCCCAGCATTTT
TRBV6-6	NA	TRBJ1-5	NA	CASSPDRLSNQPQHF	TGTGCCAGCAGTCCCGACAGGCTTAGCAATCAGCCCCAGCATTTT
TRBV4-3	NA	TRBJ1-4	NA	CASSQEDGVHEKLFF	TGCGCCAGCAGCCAAGAGGATGGAGTGCACGAAAAACTGTTTTTT
TRBV7-6	NA	TRBJ2-7	few	CAGSDNYEQYF	TGTGCCGGCAGCGACAACTACGAGCAGTACTTC
TRBV20-1	TRBD2	TRBJ2-7	NA	CSAPGGTSGTNWYEQYF	TGCAGTGCTCCTGGTGGGACTAGCGGGACCAACTGGTACGAGCAGTACTTC
TRBV29-1	NA	TRBJ1-1	few	CSVEDLGDEAFF	TGCAGCGTTGAAGATCTCGGGGATGAAGCTTTCTTT
TRBV27	TRBD1	TRBJ2-7	NA	CASSYLNAGTGGPYEQYF	TGTGCCAGCAGTTACTTAAATGCCGGGACAGGGGGCCCTTACGAGCAGTACTTC
TRBV12-3/TRBV12-4	NA	TRBJ2-5	many	CASSFSLQETQYF	TGTGCCAGCAGTTTCTCCCTCCAAGAGACCCAGTACTTC
TRBV20-1	TRBD2	TRBJ2-7	NA	CSARISGRPYEQYF	TGCAGTGCTAGAATTAGCGGGAGACCTTACGAGCAGTACTTC
TRBV7-2	NA	TRBJ2-1	NA	CASSLWGSPEYNEQFF	TGTGCCAGCAGCTTGTGGGGGTCGCCCGAATACAATGAGCAGTTCTTC
TRBV20-1	TRBD2	TRBJ2-1	few	CSASVFSGSYNEQFF	TGCAGTGCTAGTGTCTTTAGCGGGTCTTACAATGAGCAGTTCTTC
TRBV7-9	NA	TRBJ1-2	few	CASSPTTNPRLGGRYGYTF	TGTGCCAGCAGCCCAACCACAAACCCGAGGTTGGGGGGCCGGTATGGCTACACCTTC